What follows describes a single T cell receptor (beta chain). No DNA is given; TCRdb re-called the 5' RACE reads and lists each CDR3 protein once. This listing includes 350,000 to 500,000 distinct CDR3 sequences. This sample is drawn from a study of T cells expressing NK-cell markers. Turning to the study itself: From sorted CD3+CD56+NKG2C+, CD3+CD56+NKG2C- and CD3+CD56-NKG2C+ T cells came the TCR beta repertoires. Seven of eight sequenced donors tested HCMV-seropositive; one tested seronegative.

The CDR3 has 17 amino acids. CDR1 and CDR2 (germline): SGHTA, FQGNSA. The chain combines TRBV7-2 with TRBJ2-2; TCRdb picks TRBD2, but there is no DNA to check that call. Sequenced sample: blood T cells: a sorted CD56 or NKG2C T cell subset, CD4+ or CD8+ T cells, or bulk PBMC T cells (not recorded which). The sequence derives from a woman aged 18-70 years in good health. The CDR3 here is CASSSGPSPKNTGELFF. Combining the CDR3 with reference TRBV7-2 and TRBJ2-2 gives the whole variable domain GAGVSQSPSNKVTEKGKDVELRCDPISGHTALYWYRQSLGQGLEFLIYFQGNSAPDKSGLPSDRFSAERTGGSVSTLTIQRTQQEDSAVYLCASSSGPSPKNTGELFFGEGSRLTVL.